This is a list of T cell receptor beta chains from one sample in a study of control samples from healthy donors and cancer patients. Profiling relied on immunoSEQ multiplex PCR, and the TCRdb table lists in-frame clones only, not all of them. The sample holds some 80,000 clones, approximately 92% seen once. The sample consisted of blood. All receptors come from a woman aged 55-70 years in good health. The CDR3 runs from the conserved cysteine through the conserved F or W. The D gene is left open where the match is weak. The size field is filled for only some rows; it gives once, few, many or a size class.

j_gene,abundance,d_gene,v_gene,CDR3aa,CDR3nt
TRBJ1-5,NA,NA,TRBV3-1/TRBV3-2,CASSQGHSNQPQHF,TGTGCCAGCAGCCAAGGGCATAGCAATCAGCCCCAGCATTTT
TRBJ1-2,NA,NA,TRBV5-1,CASRTGLQRDGYTF,TGCGCCAGTCGTACGGGACTCCAGCGCGATGGCTACACCTTC
TRBJ2-4,NA,NA,TRBV11-3,CASSLGRGGIQYF,TGTGCCAGCAGCTTAGGCAGGGGAGGCATTCAGTACTTC
TRBJ1-2,NA,NA,TRBV9,CASSGFPGSVYGYTF,TGTGCCAGCAGCGGGTTTCCAGGGTCGGTCTATGGCTACACCTTC
TRBJ2-5,NA,TRBD1,TRBV7-9,CASSSGDRDQETQYF,TGTGCCAGCAGCTCCGGGGACAGGGACCAAGAGACCCAGTACTTC
TRBJ1-4,NA,TRBD1,TRBV7-9,CASSYGTGYNEKLFF,TGTGCCAGCAGTTATGGGACAGGGTATAATGAAAAACTGTTTTTT
TRBJ2-7,NA,TRBD2,TRBV6-2/TRBV6-3,CASSQRPSGMRVYEQYF,TGTGCCAGCAGTCAGCGCCCAAGCGGGATGAGGGTATACGAGCAGTACTTC
TRBJ2-5,NA,NA,TRBV7-2,CASSSQETQYF,TGTGCCAGCAGCTCTCAAGAGACCCAGTACTTC
TRBJ1-1,NA,TRBD1,TRBV10-1,CASTKDRLNTEAFF,TGCGCCAGCACTAAGGACAGGTTGAACACTGAAGCTTTCTTT
TRBJ1-5,once,TRBD1,TRBV6-1,CASSEYVTGGYQPQHF,TGTGCCAGCAGTGAATATGTGACAGGGGGCTACCAGCCCCAGCATTTT
TRBJ2-1,NA,NA,TRBV2,CASSPYATNRYNEQFF,TGTGCCAGCAGTCCTTATGCGACCAACCGCTACAATGAGCAGTTCTTC
TRBJ1-2,NA,NA,TRBV4-1,CASSQGDLYGYTF,TGCGCCAGCAGCCAAGGGGACCTTTATGGCTACACCTTC
TRBJ1-2,NA,TRBD1,TRBV2,CASRDSNYGYTF,TGTGCCAGCCGGGACAGTAACTATGGCTACACCTTC
TRBJ2-5,NA,TRBD1,TRBV4-3,CASSQGGGTGSETQYF,TGCGCCAGCAGCCAAGGTGGGGGGACAGGGTCCGAGACCCAGTACTTC
TRBJ2-2,once,TRBD1,TRBV27,CASSPDRGRSGELFF,TGTGCCAGCAGCCCCGACAGGGGAAGGTCCGGGGAGCTGTTTTTT
TRBJ2-7,NA,TRBD1,TRBV27,CASSSGTGAGEQYF,TGTGCCAGCAGTTCGGGGACAGGGGCAGGCGAGCAGTACTTC
TRBJ1-1,NA,NA,TRBV5-5,CASSFQGGTEAFF,TGTGCCAGCAGCTTTCAGGGTGGAACTGAAGCTTTCTTT
TRBJ1-5,NA,TRBD1,TRBV19,CASSGQVSQPQHF,TGTGCCAGTTCGGGACAGGTCAGTCAGCCCCAGCATTTT
TRBJ1-2,NA,NA,TRBV24-1,CATSDSAYGLGYGYTF,TGTGCCACCAGTGATTCCGCCTACGGGCTGGGGTATGGCTACACCTTC
TRBJ1-4,NA,NA,TRBV4-1,CASSHLVGHEKLFF,TGCGCCAGCAGCCACCTGGTGGGACATGAAAAACTGTTTTTT
TRBJ2-5,once,NA,TRBV7-2,CASSLGAAQETQYF,TGTGCCAGCAGCTTAGGAGCGGCCCAAGAGACCCAGTACTTC
TRBJ2-1,NA,TRBD2,TRBV27,CASSQTSSNEQFF,TGTGCCAGCAGCCAGACTAGCTCAAATGAGCAGTTCTTC
TRBJ2-3,NA,NA,TRBV19,CASSRRAPSTTDTQYF,TGTGCCAGTAGTAGGAGGGCGCCGTCGACCACAGATACGCAGTATTTT
TRBJ2-1,NA,TRBD2,TRBV5-1,CASSKIAGGEQFF,TGCGCCAGCAGCAAGATAGCGGGAGGAGAGCAGTTCTTC
TRBJ2-5,NA,TRBD2,TRBV19,CASSSGRVTETQYF,TGTGCCAGTAGTAGCGGGAGGGTAACAGAGACCCAGTACTTC
TRBJ2-7,NA,TRBD2,TRBV6-6,CASSSSSGRDYEQYF,TGTGCCAGCAGTTCCAGTAGCGGGAGGGACTACGAGCAGTACTTC
TRBJ2-1,NA,TRBD2,TRBV29-1,CSVDVSGRTYNEQFF,TGCAGCGTTGATGTTAGCGGGAGAACGTACAATGAGCAGTTCTTC
TRBJ2-2,NA,NA,TRBV7-2,CASSASLASAITGELFF,TGTGCCAGCAGCGCCTCTCTAGCGAGCGCGATCACCGGGGAGCTGTTTTTT
TRBJ1-4,NA,NA,TRBV7-9,CASSFQEGFNEKLFF,TGTGCCAGCAGCTTCCAGGAGGGGTTTAATGAAAAACTGTTTTTT
TRBJ2-3,NA,NA,TRBV28,CASSFWTSTDTQYF,TGTGCCAGCAGTTTTTGGACAAGCACAGATACGCAGTATTTT
TRBJ1-1,NA,TRBD1,TRBV6-1,CASSDATGGQTEAFF,TGTGCCAGCAGTGACGCCACAGGGGGACAGACTGAAGCTTTCTTT
TRBJ1-2,once,NA,TRBV7-2,CASSLVDSSYGYTF,TGTGCCAGCAGCTTAGTGGACAGCTCCTATGGCTACACCTTC
TRBJ1-6,NA,NA,TRBV15,CATSSLQGSESPLHF,TGTGCCACCAGCAGCCTTCAGGGGTCTGAATCACCCCTCCACTTT
TRBJ1-2,NA,NA,TRBV28,CASSLGGNYGYTF,TGTGCCAGCAGTTTAGGAGGGAACTATGGCTACACCTTC
TRBJ1-2,NA,NA,TRBV5-5,CASSFDAYGYTF,TGTGCCAGCAGCTTTGACGCCTATGGCTACACCTTC
TRBJ2-7,once,TRBD1,TRBV11-2,CASSPTRQGVRSGEQYF,TGTGCCAGCAGCCCCACAAGACAGGGGGTTAGGTCTGGGGAGCAGTACTTC
TRBJ2-1,NA,NA,TRBV2,CASILGLAGGQFF,NA
TRBJ2-1,NA,TRBD2,TRBV20-1,CSASLASGSWDEQFF,TGCAGTGCTAGTCTCGCGAGCGGGAGTTGGGATGAGCAGTTCTTC
TRBJ2-1,NA,NA,TRBV9,CASSAVGTANEQFF,TGTGCCAGCAGCGCCGTCGGTACAGCCAATGAGCAGTTCTTC
TRBJ1-5,NA,NA,TRBV2,CASQGLYQPQHF,TGTGCCAGCCAGGGGCTATATCAGCCCCAGCATTTT
TRBJ2-3,once,NA,TRBV18,CASSPQGAGLNTDTQYF,TGTGCCAGCTCACCCCAAGGGGCGGGACTTAACACAGATACGCAGTATTTT
TRBJ1-2,NA,NA,TRBV7-2,CASSTDSLYGYTF,TGTGCCAGCAGCACCGACAGTCTCTATGGCTACACCTTC
TRBJ1-3,NA,TRBD1,TRBV28,CASSLPRDRGRGNTIYF,TGTGCCAGCAGTTTACCGAGGGACAGGGGAAGGGGAAACACCATATATTTT
TRBJ2-7,NA,TRBD2,TRBV7-2,CASSLGPSGSWYF,TGTGCCAGCAGCTTAGGGCCTAGCGGGAGTTGGTACTTC
TRBJ2-1,once,TRBD2,TRBV28,CASSLASGSRHNEQFF,TGTGCCAGCAGTTTAGCTAGCGGGAGTCGTCACAATGAGCAGTTCTTC
TRBJ2-3,once,NA,TRBV5-1,CASKRIRQTNTDTQYF,TGCGCCAGCAAGCGTATAAGACAGACCAACACAGATACGCAGTATTTT
TRBJ2-7,NA,NA,TRBV2,CASSPSRALSYEQYF,TGTGCCAGCAGCCCGTCTCGGGCCCTCTCCTACGAGCAGTACTTC
TRBJ1-1,NA,NA,TRBV2,CASSGIGNTEAFF,TGTGCCAGCAGTGGTATAGGGAACACTGAAGCTTTCTTT
TRBJ1-3,NA,NA,TRBV30,CAWTWGGIGGNTIYF,TGTGCCTGGACCTGGGGGGGAATAGGCGGAAACACCATATATTTT
TRBJ1-4,NA,NA,TRBV30,CAWSGRGTTNEKLFF,TGTGCCTGGAGTGGTCGGGGGACAACTAATGAAAAACTGTTTTTT
TRBJ1-5,NA,NA,TRBV6-1,CASSELGGGQPQHF,TGTGCCAGCAGTGAACTAGGGGGTGGTCAGCCCCAGCATTTT
TRBJ2-3,NA,NA,TRBV4-2,CASSDRDGSTDTQYF,TGTGCCAGCAGCGACCGGGACGGAAGCACAGATACGCAGTATTTT
TRBJ2-7,NA,NA,TRBV7-2,CASSSPGSGTSAYEQYF,TGTGCCAGCAGCTCTCCAGGATCCGGGACGTCCGCCTACGAGCAGTACTTC
TRBJ1-2,NA,TRBD1,TRBV6-6,CASSYTLTGAGGYTF,TGTGCCAGCAGTTACACCCTTACAGGGGCGGGCGGCTACACCTTC
TRBJ2-1,NA,TRBD2,TRBV2,CASSELARENNEQFF,TGTGCCAGCAGTGAATTAGCGCGGGAGAACAATGAGCAGTTCTTC
TRBJ1-5,NA,NA,TRBV28,CASSLRRGGNQPQHF,TGTGCCAGCAGTTTGAGAAGGGGTGGGAATCAGCCCCAGCATTTT
TRBJ1-2,NA,TRBD1,TRBV5-1,CASSYLGQGDGYTF,TGCGCCAGCAGCTACCTTGGACAGGGGGATGGCTACACCTTC
TRBJ1-1,few,TRBD1,TRBV2,CAVLATGTGVGNTEAFF,TGTGCCGTCCTGGCGACGGGGACAGGGGTCGGGAACACTGAAGCTTTCTTT